This record covers a single T cell receptor beta chain. It has no known antigen specificity. Base-call qualities are not available, and no considerably larger clone is one nucleotide away. V and J are trimmed by 5 bases and 12 bases, and the gene matches miss 13 bases of the junction. From the cysteine through the phenylalanine, the CDR3 covers 13 amino acids. Only the CDR3 DNA is retained, 39 bases long and in frame from the first base. The germline V gene (reference sequence) sets CDR1 to MNHEY and CDR2 to SMNVEV. This sample is drawn from a study of shared clonotypes between healthy human individuals (dated by TCRdb to the early 2020s). At the level of the whole study: The cohort comprised a couple of women and a few men aged 18 to 49 years. Blood TCR repertoires of a handful of healthy adults were deeply sequenced to estimate repertoire size and the extent of clonotype sharing between individuals. To increase sequencing depth and limit assay-specific biases, TCR repertoire library preparation and sequencing were carried out by different laboratories using diverse techniques. Between about 0.8 and 8.9 billion PBMCs per donor were obtained by leukapheresis.

Donors were healthy HIV-negative adults with no recently reported acute infections or vaccinations. Only Caucasian adults living in Nashville, Tennessee, USA were represented among the donors. For unsorted samples, some 90 million PBMCs were counted, and genomic DNA was extracted using the QIAamp DNA Blood Mini kit. Blood was obtained by leukapheresis, after which PBMCs were separated by Ficoll-Histopaque density gradient centrifugation and cryopreserved in liquid nitrogen vapor phase. Paper-wide results and their limitations: Sampling was restricted to blood, and TCR repertoires in tissue are likely to differ from TCR repertoires in blood. Pairwise subsampling led to the expectation that sequencing depth would affect the degree of clonotype sharing among donors. The genetic and exposure-history diversity represented was limited by the small number of donors.

Using the deep immunoSEQ assay, TCR CDR3 regions were amplified from genomic DNA by multiplex PCR. Genomic DNA extracted from each cell subset was distributed evenly over all wells of several immunoSEQ 96-well plates, and each plate served as one replicate. For unsorted PBMC, each replicate PCR was loaded with roughly 270 ng genomic DNA, equivalent to about 30,000 T cell genomes. Unsorted PBMC genomic DNA was sequenced across ten immunoSEQ deep assay plates. The purified libraries were quantified using a Qubit 3.0 fluorometer, sized with a Bioanalyzer 2100, and then quantified again using the KAPA Library Quantification kit. Every immunoSEQ 96-well plate was sequenced on a dedicated single-read 150-cycle Illumina NextSeq 550 flow cell. The authors processed their data as follows. The immunoSEQ output contained only junctional sequences without quality scores, so filtering could not match that applied to full-length reads. To assign V/J genes and CDR3, sequences were annotated using PyIR, a Python wrapper for IgBLAST v1.9, with IMGT germline references. Reads were filtered out if the reads had weak V/J assignments (E-value above 1e-6), no CDR3, stop codons, out-of-frame junctions, or ambiguous translated residues. V3J clonotypes were defined as sequences sharing the same inferred V gene, J gene, and CDR3 amino acid sequence. Percentage overlap between repertoires was computed as shared unique clonotypes divided by the size of the smaller repertoire. Repertoire richness was assessed with RTK rarefaction, the Chao1 estimator, and Recon v2.1 estimates of unobserved clonotypes. Held by TCRdb, this immuneACCESS table contains in-frame sequences only and omits some clones. Under half of the omission traces to an unresolved V gene where checked; the cause of the rest is unknown. Clone size and the V and J calls come from that table; the DNA yielded D and trimming. The sample includes about 470,000 clones, with about 76% observed a single time. The ten most abundant clones make up approximately 13% of the sample.

The rearrangement joined TRBV27 to TRBJ2-7; 7 middle bases align to TRBD2. The source of this sequence is a woman aged 35 to 49 in good health. Some clones in this sample may be carry-over from other donors' samples. The sequencing sample was made of PBMCs. The nucleotide sequence is given as TGTGCCAGCAGTCCGATAGGACTAGAGAGTCGGTACTTC. Translated, this is CASSPIGLESRYF.